This TCR beta chain was profiled in a study of patients and donors after allogeneic stem cell transplantation. One entry per CDR3 protein, called by TCRdb with MiXCR from the RT-PCR reads. This repertoire shows some 2,300 distinct CDR3 sequences, about 7.7% found once; its top ten account for under 35%. This clonotype is classed as medium-sized. The germline CDR1 and CDR2 sequences are SGHVS and FNYEAQ. The CDR3 consists of 15 residues. J gave up 2 bases and V 3 bases, and 5 bases lay outside the gene matches. The material sequenced was blood, either unsorted or a sorted T cell fraction (not recorded which). V usage is TRBV7-6 and J usage is TRBJ2-5, with 8 bases aligning to TRBD1. The source of this sequence is a human donor who was either an allogeneic HSCT recipient or a stem cell or donor lymphocyte infusion donor (not recorded which). It is not recorded whose cells these are; they may come from a transplant donor. CDR3 region: CASSFQGARQETQYF. CDR3 DNA sequence: TGTGCCAGCAGCTTCCAGGGGGCGAGACAAGAGACCCAGTACTTC. Using reference TRBV7-6 and TRBJ2-5 for the parts outside the CDR3, the full variable domain is GAGVSQSPRYKVTKRGQDVALRCDPISGHVSLYWYRQALGQGPEFLTYFNYEAQQDKSGLPNDRFSAERPEGSISTLTIQRTEQRDSAMYRCASSFQGARQETQYFGPGTRLLVL.